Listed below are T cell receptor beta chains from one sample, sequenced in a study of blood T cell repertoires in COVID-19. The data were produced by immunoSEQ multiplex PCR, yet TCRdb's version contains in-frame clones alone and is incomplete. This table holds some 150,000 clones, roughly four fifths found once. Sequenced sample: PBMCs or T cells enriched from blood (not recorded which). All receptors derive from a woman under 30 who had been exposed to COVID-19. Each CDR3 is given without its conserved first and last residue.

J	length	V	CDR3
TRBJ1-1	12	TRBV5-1	ASSLTGEMTEAF
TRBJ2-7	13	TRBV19	ASSKNSGTVYEQY
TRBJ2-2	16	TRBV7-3	APKIQGRGGRFTGELF
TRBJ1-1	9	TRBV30	ACRQALEAF
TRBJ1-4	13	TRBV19	ASSSLTGGGEKLF
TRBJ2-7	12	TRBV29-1	SVQYFASSYEQY
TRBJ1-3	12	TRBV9	ASSPRFSGNTIY
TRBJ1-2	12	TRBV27	ASSLTPLNYGYT
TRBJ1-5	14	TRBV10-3	AISESSGGSSQPQH
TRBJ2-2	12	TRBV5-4	ASSFVANTGELF